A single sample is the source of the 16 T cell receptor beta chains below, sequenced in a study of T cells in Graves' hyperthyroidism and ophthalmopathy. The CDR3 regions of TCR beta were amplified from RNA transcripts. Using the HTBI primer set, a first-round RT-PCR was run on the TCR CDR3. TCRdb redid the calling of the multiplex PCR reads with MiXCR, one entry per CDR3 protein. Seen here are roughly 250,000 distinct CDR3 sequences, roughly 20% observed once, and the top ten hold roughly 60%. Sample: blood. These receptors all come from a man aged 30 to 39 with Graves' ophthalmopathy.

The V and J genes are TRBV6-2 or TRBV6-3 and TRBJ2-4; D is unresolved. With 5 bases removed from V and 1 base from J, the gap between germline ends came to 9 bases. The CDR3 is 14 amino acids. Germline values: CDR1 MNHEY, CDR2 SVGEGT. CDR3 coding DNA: TGTGCCAGCAGTGTTCCGGATGCCAAAAACATTCAGTACTTC. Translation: CASSVPDAKNIQYF.

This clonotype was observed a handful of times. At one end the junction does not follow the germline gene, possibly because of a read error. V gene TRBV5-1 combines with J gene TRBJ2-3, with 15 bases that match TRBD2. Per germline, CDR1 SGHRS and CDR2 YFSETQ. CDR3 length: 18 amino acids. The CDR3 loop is CASSQAGTSGRRTNTQYF. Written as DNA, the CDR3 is TGCGCCAGCAGTCAAGCCGGGACTAGCGGGAGGCGCACAAATACGCAGTATTTT. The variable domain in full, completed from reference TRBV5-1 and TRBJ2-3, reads KAGVTQTPRYLIKTRGQQVTLSCSPISGHRSVSWYQQTPGQGLQFLFEYFSETQRNKGNFPGRFSGRQFSNSRSEMNVSTLELGDSALYLCASSQAGTSGRRTNTQYFGPGTRLTVL.

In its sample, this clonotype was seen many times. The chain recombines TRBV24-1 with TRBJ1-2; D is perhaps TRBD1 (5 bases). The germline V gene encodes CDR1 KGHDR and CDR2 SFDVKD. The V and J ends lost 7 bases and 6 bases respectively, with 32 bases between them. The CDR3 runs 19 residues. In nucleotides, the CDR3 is TGTGCCACCAGCGACGTAACCAGCGGGACTCACTCCAGGAGGGATGGCTACACCTTC. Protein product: CATSDVTSGTHSRRDGYTF.

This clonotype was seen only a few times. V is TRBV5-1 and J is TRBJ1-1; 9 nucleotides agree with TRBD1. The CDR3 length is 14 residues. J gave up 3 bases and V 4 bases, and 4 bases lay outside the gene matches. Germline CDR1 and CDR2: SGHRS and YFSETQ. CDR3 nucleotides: TGCGCCAGCAGCAAGGACAGGGGTGACACTGAAGCTTTCTTT. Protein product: CASSKDRGDTEAFF.

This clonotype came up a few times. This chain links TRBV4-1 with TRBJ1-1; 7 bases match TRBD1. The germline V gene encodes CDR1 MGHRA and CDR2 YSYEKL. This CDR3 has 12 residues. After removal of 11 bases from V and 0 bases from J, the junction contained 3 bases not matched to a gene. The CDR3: CAARGLNTEAFF. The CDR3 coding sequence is TGCGCCGCGAGGGGGCTGAACACTGAAGCTTTCTTT.

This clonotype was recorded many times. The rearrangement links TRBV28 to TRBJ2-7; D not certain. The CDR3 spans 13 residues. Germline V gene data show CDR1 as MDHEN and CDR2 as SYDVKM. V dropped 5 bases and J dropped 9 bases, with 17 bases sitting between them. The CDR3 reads CASSPRTPMVQYF. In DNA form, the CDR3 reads TGTGCCAGCAGTCCGAGGACGCCCATGGTGCAGTACTTC.

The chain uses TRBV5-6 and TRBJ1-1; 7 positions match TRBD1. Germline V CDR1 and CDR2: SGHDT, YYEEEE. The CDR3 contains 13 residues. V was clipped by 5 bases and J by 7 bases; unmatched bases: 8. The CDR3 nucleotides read TGTGCCAGCAGTTCACAGGGGAGGGGTGAAGCTTTCTTT. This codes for CASSSQGRGEAFF. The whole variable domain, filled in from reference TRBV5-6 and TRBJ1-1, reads DAGVTQSPTHLIKTRGQQVTLRCSPKSGHDTVSWYQQALGQGPQFIFQYYEEEERQRGNFPDRFSGHQFPNYSSELNVNALLLGDSALYLCASSSQGRGEAFFGQGTRLTVV.

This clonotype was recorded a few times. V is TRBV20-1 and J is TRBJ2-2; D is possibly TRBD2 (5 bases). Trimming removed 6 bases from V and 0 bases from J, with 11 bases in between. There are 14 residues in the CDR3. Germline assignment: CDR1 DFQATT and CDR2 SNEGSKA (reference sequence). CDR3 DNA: TGCAGTGCCGGACTGCACGCGAACACCGGGGAGCTGTTTTTT. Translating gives CSAGLHANTGELFF.

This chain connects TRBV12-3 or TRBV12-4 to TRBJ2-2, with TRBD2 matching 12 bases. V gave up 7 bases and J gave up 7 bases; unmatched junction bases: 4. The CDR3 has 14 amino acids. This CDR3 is CASTLAGGIGELFF. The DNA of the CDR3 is TGTGCCAGCACCCTAGCGGGAGGGATCGGGGAGCTGTTTTTT.

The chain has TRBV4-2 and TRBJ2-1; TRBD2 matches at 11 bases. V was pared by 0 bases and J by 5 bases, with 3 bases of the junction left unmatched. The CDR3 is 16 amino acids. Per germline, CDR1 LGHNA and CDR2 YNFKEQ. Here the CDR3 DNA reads TGTGCCAGCAGCCAAGACGGGACTAGCGGAGACAATGAGCAGTTCTTC. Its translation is CASSQDGTSGDNEQFF.

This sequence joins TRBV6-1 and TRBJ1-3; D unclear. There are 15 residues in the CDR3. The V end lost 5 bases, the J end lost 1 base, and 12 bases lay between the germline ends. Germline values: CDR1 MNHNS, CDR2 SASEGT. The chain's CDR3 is CASSRQRTSGNTIYF. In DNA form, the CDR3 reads TGTGCCAGCAGTCGACAACGTACGTCTGGAAACACCATATATTTT.

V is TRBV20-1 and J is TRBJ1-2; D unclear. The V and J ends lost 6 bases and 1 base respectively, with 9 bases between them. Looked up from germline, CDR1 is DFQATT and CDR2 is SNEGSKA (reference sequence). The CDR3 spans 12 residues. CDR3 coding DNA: TGCAGTGCCCCTTTATATAACTATGGCTACACCTTC. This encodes CSAPLYNYGYTF.

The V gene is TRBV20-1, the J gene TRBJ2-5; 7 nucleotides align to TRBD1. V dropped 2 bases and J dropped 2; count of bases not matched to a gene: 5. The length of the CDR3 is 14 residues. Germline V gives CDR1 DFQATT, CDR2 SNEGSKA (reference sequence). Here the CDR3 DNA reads TGCAGTGCTAGAACTGGGACAGAACAAGAGACCCAGTACTTC. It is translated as CSARTGTEQETQYF.

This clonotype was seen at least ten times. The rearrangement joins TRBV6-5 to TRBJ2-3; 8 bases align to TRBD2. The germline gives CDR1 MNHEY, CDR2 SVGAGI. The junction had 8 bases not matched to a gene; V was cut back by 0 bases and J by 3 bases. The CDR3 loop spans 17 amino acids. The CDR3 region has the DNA TGTGCCAGCAGTTACTCGAGTCGGGAGGGCCTAACAGATACGCAGTATTTT. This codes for CASSYSSREGLTDTQYF.

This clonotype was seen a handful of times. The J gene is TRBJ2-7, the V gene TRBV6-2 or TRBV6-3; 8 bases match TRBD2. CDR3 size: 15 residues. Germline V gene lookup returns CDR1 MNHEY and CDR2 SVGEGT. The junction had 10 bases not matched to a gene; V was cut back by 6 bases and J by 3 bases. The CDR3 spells CASSLGVAGFYEQYF. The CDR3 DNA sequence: TGTGCCAGCAGCCTAGGGGTAGCGGGATTCTACGAGCAGTACTTC.

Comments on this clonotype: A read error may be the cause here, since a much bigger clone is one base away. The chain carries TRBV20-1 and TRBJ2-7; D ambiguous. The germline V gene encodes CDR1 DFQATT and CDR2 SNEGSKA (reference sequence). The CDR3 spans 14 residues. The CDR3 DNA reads TGCAGTGCCCTCGGAGAGCTCAGCTCCTACGAGCAGCACTTC. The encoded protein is CSALGELSSYEQHF.